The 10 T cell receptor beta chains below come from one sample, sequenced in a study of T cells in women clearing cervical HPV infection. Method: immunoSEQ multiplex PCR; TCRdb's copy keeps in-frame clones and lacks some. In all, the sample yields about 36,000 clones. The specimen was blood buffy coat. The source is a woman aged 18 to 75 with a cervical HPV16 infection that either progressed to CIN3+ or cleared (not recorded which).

CDR3 DNA, as far as it was read: TGTGCCAGCAGCGTAGAGGGGTGGAATTCACCC. Amino acids: CASSVEGWNSP. The full-length CDR3 reads as CASSVEGWNSPLHF. V is TRBV9 and J is TRBJ1-6; tentatively, D is TRBD1 (5 bases). The read terminates 3 residues before the CDR3 end, so the remaining end is supplied by the germline J gene. Germline loops: CDR1 SGDLS, CDR2 YYNGEE. CDR3 length: 14 residues. V was cut by 0 bases and J by 7 bases, with 8 bases left in between.

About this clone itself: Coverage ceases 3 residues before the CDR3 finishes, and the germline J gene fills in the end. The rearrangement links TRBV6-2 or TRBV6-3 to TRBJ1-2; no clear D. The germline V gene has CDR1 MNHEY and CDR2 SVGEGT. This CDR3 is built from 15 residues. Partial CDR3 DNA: TGTGCCAGCAGTTACTCGTCTAGCGAGGTCTACGAC. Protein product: CASSYSSSEVYD. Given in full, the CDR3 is CASSYSSSEVYDYTF.

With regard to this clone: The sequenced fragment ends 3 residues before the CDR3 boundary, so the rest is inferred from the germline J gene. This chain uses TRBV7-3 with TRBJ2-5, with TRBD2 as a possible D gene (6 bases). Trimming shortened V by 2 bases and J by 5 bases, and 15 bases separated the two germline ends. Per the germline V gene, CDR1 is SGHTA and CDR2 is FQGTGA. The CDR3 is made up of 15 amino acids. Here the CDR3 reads CASSLLGGVGETQYF. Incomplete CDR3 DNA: TGTGCCAGCAGCTTATTGGGCGGGGTTGGGGAGACC.

The part of the CDR3 DNA that was read is TGCAGTGCTACCTTAAAGACTAGCGGGGGAAATACG. Amino acids: CSATLKTSGGNT. The whole CDR3 sequence is CSATLKTSGGNTQYF. The chain couples TRBV20-1 to TRBJ2-3; 12 bases align to TRBD2. The missing CDR3 end, 3 residues past where the read stops, is filled in from the germline J gene. The CDR3 contains 15 residues. CDR1 and CDR2 from the germline V gene are DFQATT and SNEGSKA (reference sequence). The V segment lost 4 bases and the J segment 7 bases; nucleotides outside the gene matches: 9.

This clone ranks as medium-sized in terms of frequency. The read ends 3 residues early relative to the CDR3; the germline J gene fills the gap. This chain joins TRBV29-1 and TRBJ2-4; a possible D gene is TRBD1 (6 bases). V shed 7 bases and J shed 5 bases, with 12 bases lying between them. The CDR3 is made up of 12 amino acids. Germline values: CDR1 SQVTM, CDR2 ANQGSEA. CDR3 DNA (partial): TGCAGCGCTAAGAAGGGGGAAAACATT. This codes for CSAKKGENI. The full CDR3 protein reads CSAKKGENIQYF.

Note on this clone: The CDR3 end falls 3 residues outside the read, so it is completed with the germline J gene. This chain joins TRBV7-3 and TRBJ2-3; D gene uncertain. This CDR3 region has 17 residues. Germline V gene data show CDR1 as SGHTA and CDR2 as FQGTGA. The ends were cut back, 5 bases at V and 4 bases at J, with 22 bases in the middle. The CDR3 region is CASSPYYISLPPDTQYF. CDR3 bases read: TGTGCCAGCAGCCCATATTATATTTCCCTACCCCCAGATACG.

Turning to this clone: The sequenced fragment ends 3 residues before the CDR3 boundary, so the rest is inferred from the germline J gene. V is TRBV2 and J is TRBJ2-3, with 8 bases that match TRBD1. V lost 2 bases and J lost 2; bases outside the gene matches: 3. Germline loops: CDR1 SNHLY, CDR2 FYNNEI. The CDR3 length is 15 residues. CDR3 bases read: TGTGCCAGCAGTGAACAGGGGGCCTACACAGATACG. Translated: CASSEQGAYTDT. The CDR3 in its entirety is CASSEQGAYTDTQYF.

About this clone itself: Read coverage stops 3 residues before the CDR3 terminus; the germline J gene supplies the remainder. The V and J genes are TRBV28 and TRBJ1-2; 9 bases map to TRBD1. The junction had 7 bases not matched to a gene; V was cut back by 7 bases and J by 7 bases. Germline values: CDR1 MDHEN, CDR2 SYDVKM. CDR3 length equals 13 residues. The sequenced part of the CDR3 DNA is TGTGCCAGCAAGGCCGGGACAGGGAGTGGC. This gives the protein CASKAGTGSG. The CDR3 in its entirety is CASKAGTGSGYTF.

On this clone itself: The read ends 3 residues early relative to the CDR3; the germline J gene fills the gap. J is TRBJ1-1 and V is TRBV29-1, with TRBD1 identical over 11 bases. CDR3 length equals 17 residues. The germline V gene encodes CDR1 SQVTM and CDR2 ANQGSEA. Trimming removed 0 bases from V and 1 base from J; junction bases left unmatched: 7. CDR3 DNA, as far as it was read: TGCAGCGTTGAAGATTGGGGGGACAGGGGGTCGAACACTGAA. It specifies CSVEDWGDRGSNTE. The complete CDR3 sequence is CSVEDWGDRGSNTEAFF.

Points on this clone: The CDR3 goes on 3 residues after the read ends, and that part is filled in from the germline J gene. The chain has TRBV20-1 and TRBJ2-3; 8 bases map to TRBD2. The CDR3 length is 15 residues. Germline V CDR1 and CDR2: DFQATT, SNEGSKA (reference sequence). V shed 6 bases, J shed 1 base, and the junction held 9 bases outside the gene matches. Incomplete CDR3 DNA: TGCAGTGCCACCAAAAGCGGGAGTCGCACAGATACG. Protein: CSATKSGSRTDT. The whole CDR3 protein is CSATKSGSRTDTQYF.